Below are 21 T cell receptor beta chains sequenced from a single sample in a study of OX40 agonist ivuxolimab in advanced cancers. The library was obtained by the immunoSEQ multiplex PCR assay. TCRdb took over this immuneACCESS table, retaining in-frame rearrangements with V and J assigned. Such tables are incomplete; in checked studies, under half of the missing clones stem from an unresolved V gene, and the remainder is unexplained. The sample yields roughly 76,000 clones; about 88% were counted once. The ten largest clones add up to over 2% of the sample. Sample: CD4+ or CD8+ T cells sorted from blood, taken in a trial of the OX40 agonist ivuxolimab. These receptors all come from an adult with an advanced solid tumor such as melanoma, head and neck, liver or kidney cancer.

The rearrangement joins TRBV5-1 to TRBJ1-5; 9 bases are shared with TRBD1. CDR3 length: 15 amino acids. After removal of 0 bases from V and 7 bases from J, the junction contained 5 bases not matched to a gene. The germline CDR1 and CDR2 sequences are SGHRS and YFSETQ. The chain's CDR3 is CASSLGTGAGQPQHF. CDR3 coding DNA: TGCGCCAGCAGCTTGGGGACAGGGGCAGGGCAGCCCCAGCATTTT.

V is TRBV14 and J is TRBJ2-5; D gene unclear. The CDR3 has 17 residues. V lost 3 bases and J lost 3, with 20 bases in between. Germline V gene sequence: CDR1 SGHDN, CDR2 FVKESK. The CDR3 spells CASSHTTQWGFEETQYF. The DNA of the CDR3 is TGTGCCAGCAGCCACACAACTCAGTGGGGATTTGAAGAGACCCAGTACTTC. Full variable domain (missing parts from reference TRBV14 and TRBJ2-5): EAGVTQFPSHSVIEKGQTVTLRCDPISGHDNLYWYRRVMGKEIKFLLHFVKESKQDESGMPNNRFLAERTGGTYSTLKVQPAELEDSGVYFCASSHTTQWGFEETQYFGPGTRLLVL.

This chain uses TRBV5-1 with TRBJ2-2; TRBD2 matches 8 bases. This CDR3 contains 18 residues. Germline assignment: CDR1 SGHRS and CDR2 YFSETQ. The V gene end was trimmed by 4 bases and the J gene end by 2 bases; junction bases not matched to a gene: 13. For the CDR3, the DNA is TGCGCCAGCAGCCTTGGTGGGAATAGCGGGGTAAACACCGGGGAGCTGTTTTTT. Translated, it gives CASSLGGNSGVNTGELFF.

V and J are TRBV20-1 and TRBJ1-2; D unclear. The CDR3 consists of 11 residues. The germline V and J ends were trimmed by 0 bases and 8 bases, with 7 bases remaining between them. Germline V lookup: CDR1 DFQATT, CDR2 SNEGSKA (reference sequence). The CDR3 sequence is CSARDGAGYTF. The CDR3 nucleotides are TGCAGTGCTAGAGATGGTGCCGGCTACACCTTC.

This sequence joins TRBV29-1 and TRBJ2-3; D is ambiguous. Trimming left V 3 bases short and J 4 bases short, with 8 bases between. This CDR3 contains 12 residues. Germline V gene sequence: CDR1 SQVTM, CDR2 ANQGSEA. CDR3 loop: CSVDWVADTQYF. In DNA, the CDR3 is TGCAGCGTTGACTGGGTTGCAGATACGCAGTATTTT.

The chain joins TRBV4-1 to TRBJ2-3; a weak D match, TRBD1 (5 bases). The V end was cut by 7 bases, the J end by 3 bases, with 23 bases between. The CDR3 sequence is 17 residues long. The V gene's germline CDR1 is MGHRA and CDR2 YSYEKL. Here the CDR3 reads CASTKGVGDDGTDTQYF. The CDR3 DNA sequence: TGCGCCAGCACTAAAGGGGTAGGGGATGATGGTACAGATACGCAGTATTTT.

The table lists this clone with a count of one. V usage is TRBV5-1 and J usage is TRBJ2-2, with D maybe TRBD1 (6 bases). Germline values: CDR1 SGHRS, CDR2 YFSETQ. Between the trimmed V and J ends, which lost 4 bases and 1 base, there was a span of 11 bases. The CDR3 is 15 residues long. The CDR3 bases are TGCGCCAGCAGCCTACAGGGTATGAACACCGGGGAGCTGTTTTTT. It codes for CASSLQGMNTGELFF.

This chain connects TRBV6-4 to TRBJ2-3, with 9 positions matching TRBD1. Germline-derived CDR1 and CDR2 are MRHNA and SNTAGT. V shed 6 bases, J shed 4 bases, and the junction held 5 bases outside the gene matches. The CDR3 runs to 14 residues. CDR3 bases: TGTGCCAGCAGCCACAGGGGGCCTCCAGATACGCAGTATTTT. Amino acid sequence: CASSHRGPPDTQYF.

The chain combines TRBV5-1 with TRBJ1-1, with D tentatively TRBD1 (5 bases). The V gene's germline CDR1 is SGHRS and CDR2 YFSETQ. Trimming left V 0 bases short and J 8 bases short, with 14 bases between. CDR3 size: 14 residues. The CDR3, as DNA: TGCGCCAGCAGCTTGGATGGGGGGTCCCGAGAAGCTTTCTTT. Its protein is CASSLDGGSREAFF.

In regard to this clone: One junction end does not reproduce the germline sequence, and a read error may be involved. V is TRBV7-9 and J is TRBJ2-1; D tentatively fits TRBD1 or TRBD2 (5 bases each). The CDR3 is made up of 11 amino acids. From germline, CDR1 is SEHNR and CDR2 FQNEAQ (reference sequence). The CDR3 reads CASSLDGTPIF. The CDR3 DNA follows: TGTGCCAGCAGCTTAGACGGGACCCCTATCTTC.

V usage is TRBV4-3 and J usage is TRBJ2-7; the D is unclear. The germline V gene encodes CDR1 LGHNA and CDR2 YSLEER. V was cut by 8 bases and J by 9 bases, with 20 bases left in between. This CDR3 comprises 13 residues. CDR3 bases: TGCGCCAGCGCCACGGAAACCTGGGGATCGCAGTACTTC. Encoded protein: CASATETWGSQYF.

The J gene is TRBJ1-6, the V gene TRBV9; 9 bases map to TRBD1. With V trimmed by 4 bases and J by 10 bases, 6 bases remained unmatched. The germline CDR1 and CDR2 sequences are SGDLS and YYNGEE. The CDR3 runs to 14 residues. In DNA, the CDR3 is TGTGCCAGCAGCTCTCGGACAGGGGAATCACCCCTCCACTTT. Translating gives CASSSRTGESPLHF.

This clone was seen only a few times. Other DNA sequences in the sample encode the same CDR3. The J gene is TRBJ1-5, the V gene TRBV7-8, with D possibly TRBD1 on 5 matching bases. The CDR3 spans 14 residues. Germline CDR1 and CDR2: SGHVS and FQNEAQ. Trimming shortened V by 0 bases and J by 7 bases, and 10 bases separated the two germline ends. CDR3 nucleotide sequence: TGTGCCAGCAGCTTAGCTTCAGGGCGACAGCCCCAGCATTTT. This codes for CASSLASGRQPQHF.

This clone came up once. The chain recombines TRBV18 with TRBJ1-4; a possible D gene is TRBD1 (5 bases). Germline CDR1 reads KGHSH; CDR2 reads LQKENI. The CDR3 extends over 15 amino acids. The germline V and J ends were trimmed by 3 bases and 0 bases, with 8 bases remaining between them. CDR3 in DNA: TGTGCCAGCTCACCTGACAGACCAACTAATGAAAAACTGTTTTTT. Residues: CASSPDRPTNEKLFF.

This clone was counted between two and nine times. This chain uses TRBV11-2 with TRBJ1-3, with D unclear. V was shortened by 1 base and J by 6 bases, with 4 bases between the two germline ends. The CDR3 is 12 amino acids. CDR1 is SGHAT and CDR2 is FQNNGV in the germline V gene. The CDR3 DNA reads as TGTGCCAGCAGCTTAGGCCCAAACACCATATATTTT. Its protein is CASSLGPNTIYF. The whole variable domain, filled in from reference TRBV11-2 and TRBJ1-3, reads EAGVAQSPRYKIIEKRQSVAFWCNPISGHATLYWYQQILGQGPKLLIQFQNNGVVDDSQLPKDRFSAERLKGVDSTLKIQPAKLEDSAVYLCASSLGPNTIYFGEGSWLTVV.

The chain has TRBV29-1 and TRBJ2-3, with D unresolved. CDR1 and CDR2 from the germline V gene are SQVTM and ANQGSEA. V lost 4 bases and J lost 1, with 6 bases in between. The CDR3 is 12 residues long. Written as DNA, the CDR3 is TGCAGCGTTGTTCGGGGCACAGATACGCAGTATTTT. Amino acids: CSVVRGTDTQYF.

The V and J genes are TRBV19 and TRBJ2-7, with D possibly matching TRBD1 (5 bases). The CDR3 has 13 residues. CDR1 is LNHDA and CDR2 is SQIVND in the germline V gene (reference sequence). Trimming stripped 0 bases from V and 6 bases from J, with 9 bases between. The CDR3 bases are TGTGCCAGTAGTATAGATAAAGGGGCCGAGCAGTACGTC. It encodes CASSIDKGAEQYV.

This sequence joins TRBV4-2 and TRBJ2-2; 7 bases line up with TRBD2. This CDR3 is 16 amino acids long. The V gene's germline CDR1 is LGHNA and CDR2 YNFKEQ. V shed 5 bases and J 6 bases; nucleotides not matched to a gene: 12. The chain's CDR3 is CASSDSTSVGAGELFF. CDR3 sequence (DNA): TGTGCCAGCAGCGACTCAACTAGCGTTGGTGCCGGGGAGCTGTTTTTT.

The rearrangement links TRBV7-2 to TRBJ1-1, with TRBD1 as a possible D gene (5 bases). The CDR3 extends over 16 amino acids. Trimming took off 1 base at V and 0 bases at J, with 12 bases between the two ends. Germline CDR1 reads SGHTA; CDR2 reads FQGNSA. The CDR3 here is CASSLGQTDLNTEAFF. The CDR3, as DNA: TGTGCCAGCAGCTTAGGCCAGACAGATTTGAACACTGAAGCTTTCTTT.

The gene calls are TRBV5-6 and TRBJ2-5, with 14 bases matching TRBD2. The V and J ends lost 4 bases and 1 base, in that order; junction bases with no gene match: 6. Germline V CDR1 and CDR2: SGHDT, YYEEEE. There are 17 residues in the CDR3. The CDR3 DNA is TGTGCCAGCAGCATCTACGGACTAGCGGGGGGCCAAGAGACCCAGTACTTC. Amino acids: CASSIYGLAGGQETQYF.

The chain links TRBV4-2 to TRBJ1-4; D not resolved. Trimming took 0 bases from V and 4 from J, leaving 12 bases between them. The germline V gene has CDR1 LGHNA and CDR2 YNFKEQ. This CDR3 is 16 amino acids long. CDR3 protein: CASSQDKGVVNEKLFF. CDR3 DNA: TGTGCCAGCAGCCAAGATAAGGGAGTCGTTAATGAAAAACTGTTTTTT.